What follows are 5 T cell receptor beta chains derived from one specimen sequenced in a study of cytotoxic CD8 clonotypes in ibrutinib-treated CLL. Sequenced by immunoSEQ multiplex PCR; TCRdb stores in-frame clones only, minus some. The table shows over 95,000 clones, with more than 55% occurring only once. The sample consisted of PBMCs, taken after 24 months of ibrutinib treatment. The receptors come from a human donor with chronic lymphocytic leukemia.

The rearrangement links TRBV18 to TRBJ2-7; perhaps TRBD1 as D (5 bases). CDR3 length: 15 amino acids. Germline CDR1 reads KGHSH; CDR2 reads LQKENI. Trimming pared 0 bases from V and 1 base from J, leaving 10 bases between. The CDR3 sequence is CASSPPGRYSYEQYF. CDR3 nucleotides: TGTGCCAGCTCACCACCGGGGCGATATTCCTACGAGCAGTACTTC.

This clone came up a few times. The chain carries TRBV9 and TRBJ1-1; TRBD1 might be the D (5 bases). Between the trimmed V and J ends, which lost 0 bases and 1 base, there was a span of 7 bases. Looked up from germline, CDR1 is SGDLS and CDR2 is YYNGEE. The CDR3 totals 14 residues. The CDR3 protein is CASSVEGKNTEAFF. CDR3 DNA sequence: TGTGCCAGCAGCGTAGAGGGGAAGAACACTGAAGCTTTCTTT. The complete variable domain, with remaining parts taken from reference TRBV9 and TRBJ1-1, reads DSGVTQTPKHLITATGQRVTLRCSPRSGDLSVYWYQQSLDQGLQFLIQYYNGEERAKGNILERFSAQQFPDLHSELNLSSLELGDSALYFCASSVEGKNTEAFFGQGTRLTVV.

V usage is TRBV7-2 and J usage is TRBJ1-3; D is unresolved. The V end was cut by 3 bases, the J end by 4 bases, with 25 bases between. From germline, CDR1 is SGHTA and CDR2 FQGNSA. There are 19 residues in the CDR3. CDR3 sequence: CASSFRQIGVRSEGNTIYF. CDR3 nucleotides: TGTGCCAGCAGCTTCCGGCAAATTGGTGTCCGAAGTGAAGGAAACACCATATATTTT. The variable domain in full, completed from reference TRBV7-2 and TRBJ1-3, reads GAGVSQSPSNKVTEKGKDVELRCDPISGHTALYWYRQSLGQGLEFLIYFQGNSAPDKSGLPSDRFSAERTGGSVSTLTIQRTQQEDSAVYLCASSFRQIGVRSEGNTIYFGEGSWLTVV.

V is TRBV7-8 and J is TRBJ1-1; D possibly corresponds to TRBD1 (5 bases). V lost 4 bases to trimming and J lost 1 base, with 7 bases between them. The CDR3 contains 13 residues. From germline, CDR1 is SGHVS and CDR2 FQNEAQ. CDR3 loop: CASSSTGNTEAFF. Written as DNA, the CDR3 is TGTGCCAGCAGCTCTACAGGGAACACTGAAGCTTTCTTT.

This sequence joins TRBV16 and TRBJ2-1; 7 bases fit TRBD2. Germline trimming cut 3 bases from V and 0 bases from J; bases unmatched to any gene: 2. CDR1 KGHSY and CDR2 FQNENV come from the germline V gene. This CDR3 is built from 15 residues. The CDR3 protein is CASSQSGGSYNEQFF. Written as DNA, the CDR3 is TGTGCCAGCAGCCAGTCGGGGGGCTCCTACAATGAGCAGTTCTTC. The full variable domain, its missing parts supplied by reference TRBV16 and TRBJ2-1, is GEEVAQTPKHLVRGEGQKAKLYCAPIKGHSYVFWYQQVLKNEFKFLISFQNENVFDETGMPKERFSAKCLPNSPCSLEIQATKLEDSAVYFCASSQSGGSYNEQFFGPGTRLTVL.